This TCR beta chain was recovered during a study of blood T cell repertoires in COVID-19. The overall study: Samples came from the United States, Italy and Spain, spanning acute and convalescent COVID-19. The cDNA or gDNA used as material had been derived from T cells, B-cell-depleted T cells, or PBMCs.

Looked up from germline, CDR1 is ENHRY and CDR2 is SYGVKD. Trimming took off 7 bases at V and 2 bases at J, with 5 bases between the two ends. The CDR3 totals 11 residues. As originally analysed: Estimation of nucleated cell counts relied on the amplification of reference gene primers. Produced via immunoSEQ multiplex PCR; TCRdb's table is partial and in-frame only. V, J and clone size are those of that table, while D and trimming were read from the DNA. The table lists about 14,000 clones, nearly 75% of them singletons. The TCR was taken from a boy aged 2 to 10 with active or convalescent COVID-19. Material for sequencing was peripheral blood. The chain joins TRBV10-3 to TRBJ1-2; possibly TRBD1 for D (5 bases). In DNA, the CDR3 is TGTGCCATCACAGGGAACTATGGCTACACCTTC. Encoded protein: CAITGNYGYTF.